The 22 T cell receptor beta chains below were found in one sample sequenced in a study of T cell responses to AZD1222 COVID-19 vaccine. TCRdb keeps only in-frame clones here, not all; method: immunoSEQ multiplex PCR. The sample comprises some 120,000 clones, about 87% of which are singletons, and 4% to 4.5% rests with the top ten. The sample consisted of peripheral blood, taken on day 0 of AZD1222 vaccination. The receptors were gathered from an adult in good health.

CDR3 coding DNA: TGCGCCAGCAGTCGGGGGAAAAAGGGGCCAGTCACCGGGGAGCTGTTTTTT. Its protein is CASSRGKKGPVTGELFF. The V call is TRBV23-1, the J call TRBJ2-2; D is tentatively TRBD1 or TRBD2 (5 bases each). TRBV23-1 is an ORF for which the function is uncertain. The CDR3 covers 17 residues. Trimming stripped 4 bases from V and 4 bases from J, with 19 bases between.

The chain joins TRBV11-2 to TRBJ2-6, with D uncertain. The germline gives CDR1 SGHAT, CDR2 FQNNGV. The V end lost 1 base, the J end lost 2 bases, and 0 bases lay between the germline ends. This CDR3 has 13 amino acids. The CDR3 DNA reads TGTGCCAGCAGCTTAGCTGGGGCCAACGTCCTGACTTTC. It yields the protein CASSLAGANVLTF.

V is TRBV6-2 or TRBV6-3 and J is TRBJ1-6; D not resolved. Germline V lookup: CDR1 MNHEY, CDR2 SVGEGT. CDR3 size: 14 residues. V was shortened by 6 bases and J by 9 bases, with 15 bases between the two germline ends. The CDR3 region has the DNA TGTGCCAGCAGCCGGGAAGTGCGGCGTTCACCCCTCCACTTT. Its protein product is CASSREVRRSPLHF.

The chain uses TRBV12-5 and TRBJ2-3; D remains unclear. CDR1 and CDR2 (germline): LGHNT, FRNRAP. This CDR3 is built from 13 residues. Trimming shortened V by 6 bases and J by 4 bases, and 11 bases separated the two germline ends. The CDR3: CASGLEASDTQYF. Written as DNA, the CDR3 is TGTGCTAGTGGGCTGGAAGCGTCAGATACGCAGTATTTT.

This clone was detected once. This chain connects TRBV13 to TRBJ1-1; 8 bases map to TRBD1. Germline assignment: CDR1 PRHDT and CDR2 FYEKMQ (reference sequence). The CDR3 sequence is 15 residues long. The junction had 10 bases not matched to a gene; V was cut back by 5 bases and J by 5 bases. The CDR3 DNA reads TGTGCCAGCAGCCTTTCAGGGGGCACTGGGACTGAAGCTTTCTTT. This gives the protein CASSLSGGTGTEAFF. The complete variable domain, with remaining parts taken from reference TRBV13 and TRBJ1-1, reads AAGVIQSPRHLIKEKRETATLKCYPIPRHDTVYWYQQGPGQDPQFLISFYEKMQSDKGSIPDRFSAQQFSDYHSELNMSSLELGDSALYFCASSLSGGTGTEAFFGQGTRLTVV.

V is TRBV5-4 and J is TRBJ1-1; TRBD1 matches at 10 bases. Germline lookup yields CDR1 SGHNT and CDR2 YYREEE (reference sequence). CDR3 size: 15 residues. V lost 3 bases to trimming and J lost 3 bases; unmatched junction nucleotides: 5. The CDR3 loop reads CASSSGDRGYTEAFF. The CDR3 bases are TGTGCCAGCAGCTCCGGGGACAGGGGATACACTGAAGCTTTCTTT.

The gene calls are TRBV10-3 and TRBJ1-2; D gene uncertain. The germline V gene encodes CDR1 ENHRY and CDR2 SYGVKD. This CDR3 spans 12 amino acids. The V gene lost 6 bases and the J gene lost 10 bases, with 15 bases spanning the gap. CDR3 DNA: TGTGCCATCAGATTCGATCCGGAAAACTACACCTTC. This sequence encodes CAIRFDPENYTF.

V and J are TRBV7-5 and TRBJ1-5. TRBV7-5 is labeled a pseudogene. The CDR3 covers 17 residues. CDR3 amino acids: CARSSNREQSAPGDQHF. CDR3 nucleotide sequence: TGTGCCAGAAGCTCCAATCGGGAGCAATCAGCCCCAGGAGACCAGCATTTT.

V is TRBV10-1 and J is TRBJ2-3; a possible D gene is TRBD2 (6 bases). Deletions cut 3 bases from V and 9 bases from J, with 19 bases between. In germline, CDR1 is WNHNN, CDR2 SYGVQD (reference sequence). The CDR3 sequence is 15 residues long. The CDR3 here is CASSEGSGAGRTQYF. The CDR3 DNA reads TGCGCCAGCAGTGAAGGATCGGGAGCAGGGAGGACGCAGTATTTT.

The chain couples TRBV5-4 to TRBJ2-5; maybe TRBD1 (5 bases). V dropped 5 bases and J dropped 6 bases, with 17 bases sitting between them. The CDR3 runs to 14 residues. CDR1 SGHNT and CDR2 YYREEE come from the germline V gene (reference sequence). CDR3 nucleotide sequence: TGTGCCAGCAGTTTTGGACAAGTGGCGCAGACCCAGTACTTC. It is translated as CASSFGQVAQTQYF.

The chain recombines TRBV25-1 with TRBJ2-6; 7 bases match TRBD1. V dropped 2 bases and J dropped 0; count of bases not matched to a gene: 4. The V gene's germline CDR1 is MGHDK and CDR2 SYGVNS. The CDR3 is 17 amino acids. This CDR3 reads CASSEGTARSGANVLTF. The CDR3, as DNA: TGTGCCAGCAGTGAAGGGACAGCCCGCTCTGGGGCCAACGTCCTGACTTTC.

This sequence joins TRBV30 and TRBJ1-2; a possible D gene is TRBD1 (5 bases). Germline CDR1 GTSNPN, CDR2 SVGIG (reference sequence). The germline V and J ends were trimmed by 2 bases and 4 bases, with 17 bases remaining between them. The CDR3 is 15 amino acids. This CDR3 reads CAWSLNKGRIYGYTF. Here the CDR3 DNA reads TGTGCCTGGAGTCTGAATAAGGGACGGATCTATGGCTACACCTTC.

In DNA form, the CDR3 reads TGTGCCAGCAGCTTTGAGAGGTTGGACACTGAAGCTTTCTTT. This sequence encodes CASSFERLDTEAFF. The chain joins TRBV13 to TRBJ1-1, with D hard to call. Germline V gene sequence: CDR1 PRHDT, CDR2 FYEKMQ (reference sequence). Between the trimmed V and J ends, which lost 3 bases and 3 bases, there was a span of 11 bases. The length of the CDR3 is 14 residues.

This CDR3 reads CASSLFASPEYEQYF. DNA for the CDR3: TGTGCCAGCAGCTTATTTGCATCCCCGGAATACGAGCAGTACTTC. The chain links TRBV7-8 to TRBJ2-7; no firm D call. This CDR3 region has 15 residues. Germline CDR1 is SGHVS and CDR2 is FQNEAQ. Trimming shortened V by 2 bases and J by 4 bases, and 15 bases separated the two germline ends. Full variable domain (remainder filled in from reference TRBV7-8 and TRBJ2-7): GAGVSQSPRYKVAKRGQDVALRCDPISGHVSLFWYQQALGQGPEFLTYFQNEAQLDKSGLPSDRFFAERPEGSVSTLKIQRTQQEDSAVYLCASSLFASPEYEQYFGPGTRLTVT.

The chain joins TRBV7-9 to TRBJ1-1, with D tentatively TRBD1 (5 bases). The CDR3 extends over 16 amino acids. With 1 base removed from V and 5 bases from J, the gap between germline ends came to 17 bases. CDR1 is SEHNR, CDR2 FQNEAQ, per germline (reference sequence). In DNA form, the CDR3 reads TGTGCCAGCAGCTTAGAGGACCTTCCCGGGGGAACTGAAGCTTTCTTT. It specifies CASSLEDLPGGTEAFF.

This chain joins TRBV20-1 and TRBJ1-5; D call uncertain. The CDR3 totals 11 residues. Trimming stripped 3 bases from V and 6 bases from J, with 6 bases between. Germline V lookup: CDR1 DFQATT, CDR2 SNEGSKA (reference sequence). In DNA, the CDR3 is TGCAGTGCTAGTGGTGGTCAGCCCCAGCATTTT. Protein sequence: CSASGGQPQHF.

The chain combines TRBV4-3 with TRBJ1-1; no clear D. The V end was cut by 0 bases, the J end by 1 base, with 9 bases between. The CDR3 contains 15 residues. CDR1 is LGHNA, CDR2 YSLEER, per germline. CDR3 amino acids: CASSQDSIRNTEAFF. The CDR3 DNA sequence: TGCGCCAGCAGCCAAGATTCCATCCGGAACACTGAAGCTTTCTTT.

Remarks on this clone: The DNA is left out, because the CDR3 cannot be placed on it with certainty; the CDR3 is given as TCRdb lists it. The J gene is TRBJ2-7, the V gene TRBV28; the table's TRBD1 call for D was not verified on the DNA. Germline loops: CDR1 MDHEN, CDR2 SYDVKM. The CDR3 is made up of 15 amino acids, end residues included. The CDR3 is CASSTSGQGPLQQYF.

CDR3 loop: CASSGPGQGNGEQYF. CDR3 nucleotides: TGCGCCAGCAGCGGACCGGGACAGGGTAATGGAGAGCAGTACTTC. The chain joins TRBV4-3 to TRBJ2-7, with 9 bases fitting TRBD1. CDR3 size: 15 residues. The J segment lost 7 bases and the V segment lost 5 bases, leaving 12 bases of the junction unmatched. Germline lookup yields CDR1 LGHNA and CDR2 YSLEER.

The chain carries TRBV7-9 and TRBJ1-4; TRBD1 aligns across 7 bases. The CDR3 totals 17 residues. Germline CDR1 is SEHNR and CDR2 is FQNEAQ (reference sequence). V trimming: 6 bases; J trimming: 6 bases; junction bases outside the gene matches: 16. Here the CDR3 DNA reads TGTGCCAGCAGTAGTACAGGGGTTGTAGGTCGCTATGAAAAACTGTTTTTT. Its protein product is CASSSTGVVGRYEKLFF.

This chain links TRBV4-3 with TRBJ2-3, with 7 bases identical to TRBD2. CDR1 and CDR2 (germline): LGHNA, YSLEER. This CDR3 region has 14 residues. With 3 bases clipped from V and 10 bases from J, the junction kept 10 bases outside the gene matches. The CDR3 coding sequence is TGCGCCAGCAGCCACGCCGGGACTAATGTTCCGCAGTATTTT. Its protein is CASSHAGTNVPQYF.

In its sample, this clone was seen once. V usage is TRBV4-3 and J usage is TRBJ2-1, with TRBD2 matching over 12 bases. The germline V gene has CDR1 LGHNA and CDR2 YSLEER. The CDR3 sequence is 19 residues long. The J segment lost 6 bases and the V segment lost 0 bases, leaving 12 bases of the junction unmatched. The CDR3: CASSQELAGGQVGGNEQFF. CDR3 nucleotides: TGCGCCAGCAGCCAAGAACTAGCGGGGGGCCAGGTCGGAGGCAATGAGCAGTTCTTC.